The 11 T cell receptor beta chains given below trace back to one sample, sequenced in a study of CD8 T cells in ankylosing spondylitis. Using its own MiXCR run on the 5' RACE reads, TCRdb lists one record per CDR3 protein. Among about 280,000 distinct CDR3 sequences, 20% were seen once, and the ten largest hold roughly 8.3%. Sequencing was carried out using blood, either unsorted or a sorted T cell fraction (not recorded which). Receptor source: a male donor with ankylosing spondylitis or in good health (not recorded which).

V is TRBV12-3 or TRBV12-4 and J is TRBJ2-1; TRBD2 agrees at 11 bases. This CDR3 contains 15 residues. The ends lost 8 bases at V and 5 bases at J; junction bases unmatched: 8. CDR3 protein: CASFVAGGLHNEQFF. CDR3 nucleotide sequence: TGTGCCAGCTTCGTAGCGGGAGGGCTTCACAATGAGCAGTTCTTC.

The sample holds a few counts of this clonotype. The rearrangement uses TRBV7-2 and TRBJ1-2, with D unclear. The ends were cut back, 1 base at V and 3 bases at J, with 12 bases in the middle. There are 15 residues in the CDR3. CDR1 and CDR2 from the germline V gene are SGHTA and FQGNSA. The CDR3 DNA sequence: TGTGCCAGCAGCTTAGGACGCCAGGCCCACTATGGCTACACCTTC. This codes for CASSLGRQAHYGYTF.

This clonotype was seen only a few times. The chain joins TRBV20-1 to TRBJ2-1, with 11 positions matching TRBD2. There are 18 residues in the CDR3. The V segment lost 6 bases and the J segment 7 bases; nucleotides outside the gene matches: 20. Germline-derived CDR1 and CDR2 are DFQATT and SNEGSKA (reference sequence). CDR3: CSANPGTGLVAGGNEQFF. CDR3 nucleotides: TGCAGTGCGAACCCCGGGACAGGGCTGGTAGCGGGAGGGAATGAGCAGTTCTTC.

In DNA form, the CDR3 reads TGTGCCAGCAGCTTGGAGGAAGCAGTTGAAGCTTTCTTT. It encodes CASSLEEAVEAFF. The rearrangement links TRBV5-4 to TRBJ1-1, with D unresolved. Germline V lookup: CDR1 SGHNT, CDR2 YYREEE (reference sequence). V lost 0 bases and J lost 7, with 10 bases in between. The CDR3 totals 13 residues. Full variable domain (missing parts from reference TRBV5-4 and TRBJ1-1): ETGVTQSPTHLIKTRGQQVTLRCSSQSGHNTVSWYQQALGQGPQFIFQYYREEENGRGNFPPRFSGLQFPNYSSELNVNALELDDSALYLCASSLEEAVEAFFGQGTRLTVV.

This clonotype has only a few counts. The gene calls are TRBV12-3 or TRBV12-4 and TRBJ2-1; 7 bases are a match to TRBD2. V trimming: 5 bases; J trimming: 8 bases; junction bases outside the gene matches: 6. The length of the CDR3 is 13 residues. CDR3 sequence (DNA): TGTGCCAGCAGTGGGGGGGGGTTGGATGAGCAGTTCTTC. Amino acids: CASSGGGLDEQFF.

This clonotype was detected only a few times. The CDR3 spells CSALVLAFYNEQFF. CDR3 DNA sequence: TGCAGTGCCCTCGTGCTAGCGTTCTACAATGAGCAGTTCTTC. The chain joins TRBV20-1 to TRBJ2-1, with D perhaps matching TRBD2 (6 bases). V lost 6 bases and J lost 3, with 15 bases in between. CDR1 is DFQATT and CDR2 is SNEGSKA in the germline V gene (reference sequence). This CDR3 is built from 14 residues.

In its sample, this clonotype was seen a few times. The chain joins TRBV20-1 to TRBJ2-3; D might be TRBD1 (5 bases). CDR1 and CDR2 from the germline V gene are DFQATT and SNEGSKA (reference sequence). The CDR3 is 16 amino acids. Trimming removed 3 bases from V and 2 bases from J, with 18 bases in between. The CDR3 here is CSASKGWGSYTDTQYF. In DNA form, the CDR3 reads TGCAGTGCTAGTAAGGGTTGGGGCAGTTACACAGATACGCAGTATTTT.

CDR3 sequence (DNA): TGTGCCAGCAGTTTTAGACTGGGGGACACTAGCACAGATACGCAGTATTTT. Its protein product is CASSFRLGDTSTDTQYF. J is TRBJ2-3 and V is TRBV12-3 or TRBV12-4, with D perhaps matching TRBD1 (6 bases). Deletions cut 3 bases from V and 0 bases from J, with 16 bases between. CDR3 length: 17 residues.

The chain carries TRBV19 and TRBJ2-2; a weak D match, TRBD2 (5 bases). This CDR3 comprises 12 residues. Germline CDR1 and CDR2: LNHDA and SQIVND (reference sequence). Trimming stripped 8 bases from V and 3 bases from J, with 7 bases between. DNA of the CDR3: TGTGCCAGTCACGGGGACACCGGGGAGCTGTTTTTT. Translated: CASHGDTGELFF.

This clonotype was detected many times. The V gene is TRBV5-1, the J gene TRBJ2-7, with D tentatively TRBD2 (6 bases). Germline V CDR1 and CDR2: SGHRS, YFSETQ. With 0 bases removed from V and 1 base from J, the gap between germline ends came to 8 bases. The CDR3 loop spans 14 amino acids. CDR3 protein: CASSLGAGSYEQYV. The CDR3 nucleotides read TGCGCCAGCAGCTTGGGCGCGGGGTCCTACGAGCAGTACGTC.

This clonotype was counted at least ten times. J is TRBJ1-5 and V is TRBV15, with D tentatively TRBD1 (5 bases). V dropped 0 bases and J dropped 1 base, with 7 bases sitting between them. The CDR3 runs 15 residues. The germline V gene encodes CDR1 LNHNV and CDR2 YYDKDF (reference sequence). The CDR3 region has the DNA TGTGCCACCAGCAGAGACAGGGTGAGCAATCAGCCCCAGCATTTT. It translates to CATSRDRVSNQPQHF.